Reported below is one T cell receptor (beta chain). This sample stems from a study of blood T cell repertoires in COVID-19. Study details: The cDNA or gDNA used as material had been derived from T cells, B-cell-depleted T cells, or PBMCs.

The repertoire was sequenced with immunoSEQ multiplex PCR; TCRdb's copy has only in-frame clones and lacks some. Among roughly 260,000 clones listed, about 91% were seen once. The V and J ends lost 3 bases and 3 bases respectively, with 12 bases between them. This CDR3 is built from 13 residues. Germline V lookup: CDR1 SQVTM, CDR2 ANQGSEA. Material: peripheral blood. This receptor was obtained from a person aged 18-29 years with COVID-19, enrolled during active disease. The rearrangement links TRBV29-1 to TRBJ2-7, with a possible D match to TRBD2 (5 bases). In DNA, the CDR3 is TGCAGCGTTGAGACCGGGAACCTCTACGAGCAGTACTTC. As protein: CSVETGNLYEQYF.